This is a list of T cell receptor beta chains from one sample in a study of cytomegalovirus exposure and HLA in healthy donors. The data were produced by immunoSEQ multiplex PCR, yet TCRdb's version contains in-frame clones alone and is incomplete. The data show about 160,000 clones, with about 80% seen just once and about 1.6% held by the top ten. The material sequenced was PBMCs. Receptors were obtained from a man aged 40-49 years in good health and CMV-seronegative. CDR3s include the opening cysteine and the closing phenylalanine or tryptophan. A D gene is named only where the DNA matches it firmly. Clone sizes are given selectively: once, few, many, or a class where the clone is expanded.

abundance	v_gene	d_gene	j_gene	CDR3nt	CDR3aa
.	TRBV19	TRBD1	TRBJ1-3	TGTGCCAGTAGTGATGACAGGGGATGGTCTGGTGACACCATATATTTT	CASSDDRGWSGDTIYF
.	TRBV27	TRBD1	TRBJ1-4	TGTGCCAGCAGGGGAAGACAGGGGTCTAATGAAAAACTGTTTTTT	CASRGRQGSNEKLFF
.	TRBV19	.	TRBJ1-1	TGTGCCAGTAGTATTGGTCAGAAGATTATGAACACTGAAGCTTTCTTT	CASSIGQKIMNTEAFF
.	TRBV4-1	TRBD2	TRBJ2-5	TGCGCCAGCAGCCGGGGAGGGCAAGAGACCCAGTACTTC	CASSRGGQETQYF
.	TRBV5-1	TRBD2	TRBJ2-1	TGCGCCAGCAGCTTGGTTACTAGCGGAGCTTACAATGAGCAGTTCTTC	CASSLVTSGAYNEQFF
once	TRBV28	.	TRBJ2-3	TGTGCCAGCAGATCCCCCGTCGGGATCCTCACAGATACGCAGTATTTT	CASRSPVGILTDTQYF
.	TRBV6-6	TRBD1	TRBJ2-3	TGTGCCAGCAGTGGGACAGTGAGCACAGATACGCAGTATTTT	CASSGTVSTDTQYF
.	TRBV19	TRBD2	TRBJ2-5	TGTGCCAGTAGAACTAGCGGCCAAGAGACCCAGTACTTC	CASRTSGQETQYF
.	TRBV19	.	TRBJ2-1	TGTGCCAGTAGTCCATGGACAGACAATGAGCAGTTCTTC	CASSPWTDNEQFF
.	TRBV5-6	.	TRBJ2-1	TGTGCCAGCAGGACGGTCGGAGCCTCCTACAATGAGCAGTTCTTC	CASRTVGASYNEQFF
.	TRBV27	.	TRBJ1-1	TGTGCCAGCAGTCCCGGTACGACCACAGGGGAAGCTTTCTTT	CASSPGTTTGEAFF
.	TRBV7-9	TRBD2	TRBJ2-2	TGTTCCAGCAGCTTTGGGACTATTTACACCGGGGAGCTGTTTTTT	CSSSFGTIYTGELFF
.	TRBV11-2	.	TRBJ1-2	TGTGCCAGCAGCTTAAATCCAGGTCTACCTTATGGCTACACCTTC	CASSLNPGLPYGYTF
.	TRBV27	TRBD1	TRBJ2-7	TGTGCCAGCAGTTTATCCAATTCCCCGGACAGGGCGTTCTCCTACGAGCAGTACTTC	CASSLSNSPDRAFSYEQYF
.	TRBV7-2	TRBD1	TRBJ2-3	TGTGCCAGCAGCTTAGACAGGGGAGATACGCAGTATTTT	CASSLDRGDTQYF
.	TRBV30	TRBD1	TRBJ1-1	TGTGCCTGGATACCCCGGACAGGACAAGGAGCTTTCTTT	CAWIPRTGQGAFF
.	TRBV4-1	TRBD2	TRBJ2-1	TGCGCCTCGATGACTAGCGAACGATACAATGAGCAGTTCTTC	CASMTSERYNEQFF
.	TRBV30	TRBD1	TRBJ1-2	TGTGCCTGGAGTGTACTCGGACAGGGTCACACCTTC	CAWSVLGQGHTF
.	TRBV7-8	.	TRBJ2-1	TGTGCCAGCAGCTTACAGGGGAGGGGAAGGTCCTACAATGAGCAGTTCTTC	CASSLQGRGRSYNEQFF
few	TRBV7-8	.	TRBJ2-3	TGTGCCAGCAGCTTAGGTCGGGGTTACACAGATACGCAGTATTTT	CASSLGRGYTDTQYF
.	TRBV19	TRBD1	TRBJ1-5	TGTGCCAGTAGCTTTGGGACAGGGGAGCAGCCCCAGCATTTT	CASSFGTGEQPQHF
.	TRBV5-6	.	TRBJ2-5	TGTGCCAGCAGCATCAGGGACTTCGGGCAGTACTTC	CASSIRDFGQYF
.	TRBV5-6	TRBD1	TRBJ1-2	TGTGCCAGCAGCCTCCTATTAAACAGACAGGGCACCACTGCCTATGGCTACACCTTC	CASSLLLNRQGTTAYGYTF
.	TRBV28	TRBD1	TRBJ2-7	TGTGCCAGCAGTTTATGGCAGGGGGCCTACGAGCAGTACTTC	CASSLWQGAYEQYF
.	TRBV28	TRBD1	TRBJ2-6	TGTGCCAGCAGGGACAGGGTATCTGGGGCCAACGGCCTGACTTTC	CASRDRVSGANGLTF
.	TRBV27	TRBD1	TRBJ1-2	TGTGCCAGCAGTACCAACAGGGGGGAGGACTATGGCTACACCTTC	CASSTNRGEDYGYTF
.	TRBV30	.	TRBJ2-1	TGTGCCTGGAGTTCCTCGCAACTTACCATCAATGAGCAGTTCTTC	CAWSSSQLTINEQFF
.	TRBV18	.	TRBJ1-4	TGTGCCAGCTCACGTGACGGGATGGCTGCAACTAATGAAAAACTGTTTTTT	CASSRDGMAATNEKLFF
.	TRBV9	TRBD1	TRBJ1-4	TGTGCCAGCAGCGGTTCTAAGGGGACAGGAGGATATACAAATGAAAAACTGTTTTTT	CASSGSKGTGGYTNEKLFF
.	TRBV5-4	TRBD1	TRBJ2-2	TGTGCCAGCAGCTTCGGGACAGCGAACACCGGGGAGCTGTTTTTT	CASSFGTANTGELFF
.	TRBV18	.	TRBJ1-2	TGTGCCAGCTCGTCGACTGGGAGGGATGGCTACACCTTC	CASSSTGRDGYTF